The sequence of this TCR beta chain was determined in a study of CD8+ T cells in alopecia areata. cDNA serving as the sequencing template came from extracted, reverse transcribed RNA. Assay: immunoSEQ multiplex PCR; the TCRdb copy retains only in-frame clones and omits some. The data show approximately 210,000 clones, around 66% seen once. Study-wide results and limits: With one nonresponder, baseline CD8+ expansion's link to response remains uncertain.

Regarding treatment: oral pan-JAK inhibitor, 5-10 mg twice daily. A word on this clone: Antigen unknown.

The receptor comes from a human donor with alopecia areata. This specimen consisted of CD4+ T cells sorted from blood, obtained around week 44, from a patient treated with tofacitinib.

CDR3 protein: CASRPGIGGVAKNIQYF. The CDR3 DNA follows: TGTGCCAGCAGGCCGGGGATCGGGGGGGTAGCCAAAAACATTCAGTACTTC. The V gene is TRBV7-2, the J gene TRBJ2-4; TRBD2 matches at 8 bases. Per germline, CDR1 SGHTA and CDR2 FQGNSA. This CDR3 spans 17 amino acids. J gave up 0 bases and V 6 bases, and 10 bases lay outside the gene matches. Full variable domain (remainder filled in from reference TRBV7-2 and TRBJ2-4): GAGVSQSPSNKVTEKGKDVELRCDPISGHTALYWYRQSLGQGLEFLIYFQGNSAPDKSGLPSDRFSAERTGGSVSTLTIQRTQQEDSAVYLCASRPGIGGVAKNIQYFGAGTRLSVL.